This TCR beta chain stems from a study of blood T cell repertoires in COVID-19. Background on the study: Acute-phase and convalescent COVID-19 samples originated in the United States, Italy and Spain.

This clone was detected a few times. Participants' reported clinical history set cohort assignment. Either two negative PCRs, clearance, or symptom resolution qualified Cohort 3 donors as recovered. Original processing methods: Estimates of nucleated cell counts were drawn from the amplification of reference gene primers. Sequencing used immunoSEQ multiplex PCR; TCRdb keeps in-frame clones, though not all of them. V and J calls and clone size are those listed in that table; D and trimming were worked out from the DNA. The data hold about 160,000 clones, with under 90% observed a single time. Sequencing was carried out using PBMCs or T cells enriched from blood (not recorded which). The sequence came from a woman between 50 and 59 years old who had recovered from COVID-19.

The CDR3 reads CASSPRGRGNTGELFF. In DNA, the CDR3 is TGTGCCAGCAGCCCCCGGGGCAGGGGAAACACCGGGGAGCTGTTTTTT. The chain joins TRBV7-8 to TRBJ2-2, with TRBD1 as a possible D gene (6 bases). The CDR3 has 16 residues. V dropped 5 bases and J dropped 2 bases, with 15 bases sitting between them. In germline, CDR1 is SGHVS, CDR2 FQNEAQ.